The clone carrying this T cell receptor (beta chain) was recorded once. Its antigen is not known. These data come from a study of cytomegalovirus exposure and HLA in healthy donors. Study-wide points: There were three CMV-associated chains whose specificity for CMV antigens was confirmed in vitro. Some public TCRs appeared in many individuals, while most sequences were rare.

Germline values: CDR1 SGHRS, CDR2 YFSETQ. V shed 4 bases and J 4 bases; nucleotides not matched to a gene: 4. The CDR3 is 14 amino acids. Method: immunoSEQ multiplex PCR; TCRdb's copy keeps in-frame clones and lacks some. The table lists around 150,000 clones, approximately 86% of them singletons. The rearrangement joins TRBV5-1 to TRBJ2-3; TRBD1 matches at 9 bases. Specimen: PBMCs. This sequence originates from a woman aged 18-35 years in good health and CMV-seronegative. The CDR3 region is CASSGGQGPDTQYF. CDR3 coding DNA: TGCGCCAGCAGCGGAGGACAGGGGCCAGATACGCAGTATTTT. The entire variable domain, with the rest obtained from reference TRBV5-1 and TRBJ2-3, is as follows: KAGVTQTPRYLIKTRGQQVTLSCSPISGHRSVSWYQQTPGQGLQFLFEYFSETQRNKGNFPGRFSGRQFSNSRSEMNVSTLELGDSALYLCASSGGQGPDTQYFGPGTRLTVL.